The source of this T cell receptor beta chain is a study of CD8 T cells in ankylosing spondylitis. The ends were cut back, 7 bases at V and 1 base at J, with 11 bases in the middle. The germline gives CDR1 ENHRY, CDR2 SYGVKD. CDR3 length: 15 residues. The study's findings and limits: In ankylosing spondylitis patients, matched synovial fluid reportedly showed significant enrichment of disease-linked clones.

Regarding this clonotype: Its antigen is not known.

By quantitative 5'-RACE with molecular barcodes, the TCR beta libraries were made. TCRdb re-derived calls from the 5' RACE reads in MiXCR, one entry per CDR3 protein. The table has approximately 42,000 distinct CDR3 sequences, approximately 11% seen once; the top ten hold over 1.1%. The sequence derives from a male donor with ankylosing spondylitis or in good health (not recorded which). The J gene is TRBJ2-6, the V gene TRBV10-3, with D possibly being TRBD2 (5 bases). The material sequenced was blood, either unsorted or a sorted T cell fraction (not recorded which). Here the CDR3 reads CAIILDLSGANVLTF. CDR3 DNA sequence: TGTGCCATCATACTGGACTTGTCTGGGGCCAACGTCCTGACTTTC.